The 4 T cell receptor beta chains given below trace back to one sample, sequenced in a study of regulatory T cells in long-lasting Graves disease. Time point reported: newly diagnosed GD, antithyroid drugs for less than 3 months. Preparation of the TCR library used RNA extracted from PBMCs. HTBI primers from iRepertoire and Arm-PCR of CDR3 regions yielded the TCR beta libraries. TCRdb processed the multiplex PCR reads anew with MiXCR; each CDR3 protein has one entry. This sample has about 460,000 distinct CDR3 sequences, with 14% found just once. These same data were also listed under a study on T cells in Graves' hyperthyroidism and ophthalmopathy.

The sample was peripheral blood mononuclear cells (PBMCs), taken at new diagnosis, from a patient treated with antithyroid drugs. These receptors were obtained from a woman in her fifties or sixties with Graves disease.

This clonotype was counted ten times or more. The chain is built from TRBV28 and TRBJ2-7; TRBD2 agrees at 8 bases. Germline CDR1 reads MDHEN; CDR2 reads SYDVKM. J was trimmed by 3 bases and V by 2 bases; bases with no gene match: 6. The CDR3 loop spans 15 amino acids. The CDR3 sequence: CASSLRAGGSYEQYF. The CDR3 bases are TGTGCCAGCAGTTTACGGGCGGGAGGTAGCTACGAGCAGTACTTC. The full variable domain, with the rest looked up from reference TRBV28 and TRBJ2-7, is DVKVTQSSRYLVKRTGEKVFLECVQDMDHENMFWYRQDPGLGLRLIYFSYDVKMKEKGDIPEGYSVSREKKERFSLILESASTNQTSMYLCASSLRAGGSYEQYFGPGTRLTVT.

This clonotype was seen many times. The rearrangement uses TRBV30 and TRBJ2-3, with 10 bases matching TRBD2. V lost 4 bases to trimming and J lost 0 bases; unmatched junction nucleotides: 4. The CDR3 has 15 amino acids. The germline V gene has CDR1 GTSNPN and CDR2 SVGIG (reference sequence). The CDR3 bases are TGTGCCTGGACCGGACTAGCGGTGAGCACAGATACGCAGTATTTT. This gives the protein CAWTGLAVSTDTQYF. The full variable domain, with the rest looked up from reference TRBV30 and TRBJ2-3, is SQTIHQWPATLVQPVGSPLSLECTVEGTSNPNLYWYRQAAGRGLQLLFYSVGIGQISSEVPQNLSASRPQDRQFILSSKKLLLSDSGFYLCAWTGLAVSTDTQYFGPGTRLTVL.

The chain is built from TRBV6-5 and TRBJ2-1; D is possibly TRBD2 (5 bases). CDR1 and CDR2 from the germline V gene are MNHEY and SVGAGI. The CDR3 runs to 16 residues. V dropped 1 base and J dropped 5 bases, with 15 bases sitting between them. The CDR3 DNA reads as TGTGCCAGCAGTTACTTTTCCTCGGGGAATAACAATGAGCAGTTCTTC. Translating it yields CASSYFSSGNNNEQFF.

CDR3: CAWSRARYYEQYF. CDR3 bases: TGTGCCTGGAGTCGAGCTCGCTACTACGAGCAGTACTTC. This chain connects TRBV30 to TRBJ2-7; no clear D. The CDR3 loop spans 13 amino acids. The V and J ends lost 2 bases and 3 bases respectively, with 11 bases between them. Germline V gene lookup returns CDR1 GTSNPN and CDR2 SVGIG (reference sequence).